This T cell receptor (beta chain) was observed in a study of T cell clonality in common variable immunodeficiency. Regarding the study as a whole: Compared with healthy controls, CVID subjects showed increased TCRbeta clonality, mostly in about a third.

Clones were read by immunoSEQ multiplex PCR, and TCRdb kept only the in-frame ones, dropping some. The sample shows about 64,000 clones, none of them appearing just once. The CDR3 contains 13 residues. The germline V gene has CDR1 MNHEY and CDR2 SVGEGT. V was clipped by 1 base and J by 4 bases, with 8 bases between them. This clone came up many times. As yet, its antigen is unknown. From the germline J gene comes the end of the CDR3, since the read stops 3 residues before it. Sample: peripheral blood mononuclear cells. This sequence was found in a person aged 18 to 70 in good health. The chain couples TRBV6-2 or TRBV6-3 to TRBJ2-7; TRBD1 might be the D (5 bases). This CDR3 reads CASSYLGLYEQYF. CDR3 bases read: TGTGCCAGCAGTTACTTGGGGCTGTACGAG.